This T cell receptor beta chain was obtained from a study of cytomegalovirus exposure and HLA in healthy donors. Turning to the study itself: A data release that came early held roughly 85 million unique TCRs from HLA-typed donors. Genotyping of some 390 donors showed that 65% to 90% belonged to the Caucasian-associated ancestry cluster.

Trimming took 11 bases from V and 4 from J, leaving 20 bases between them. CDR3 size: 14 residues. The V gene's germline CDR1 is SNHLY and CDR2 FYNNEI. The PCR made use of 60 Vbeta and 13 Jbeta primers. Sequencing used immunoSEQ multiplex PCR; TCRdb keeps in-frame clones, though not all of them. The sample table sets out around 97,000 clones. This TCR came from a man aged 40-55 years in good health and CMV-seronegative. What was sequenced was PBMCs. The chain carries TRBV2 and TRBJ1-2; D is unresolved. CDR3 region: CAGGGGETTYGYTF. In nucleotides, the CDR3 is TGTGCCGGAGGAGGAGGAGAGACAACCTATGGCTACACCTTC. Together with reference TRBV2 and TRBJ1-2, the CDR3 gives the full variable domain: EPEVTQTPSHQVTQMGQEVILRCVPISNHLYFYWYRQILGQKVEFLVSFYNNEISEKSEIFDDQFSVERPDGSNFTLKIRSTKLEDSAMYFCAGGGGETTYGYTFGSGTRLTVV.